The following is a T cell receptor beta chain sequence with its context. These data come from a study of cytomegalovirus exposure and HLA in healthy donors. Both 60 Vbeta primers and 13 Jbeta primers went into the PCR. Profiling relied on immunoSEQ multiplex PCR, and the TCRdb table lists in-frame clones only, not all of them. The sample lists 150,000 to 200,000 clones; roughly three quarters were seen once. V was clipped by 4 bases and J by 6 bases, with 19 bases between them. The CDR3 consists of 16 residues. Germline values: CDR1 SGHRS, CDR2 YFSETQ. The sequenced sample was PBMCs. The gene calls are TRBV5-1 and TRBJ2-2; possibly TRBD2 for D (6 bases). The clonotype was recovered from a male donor in good health and CMV-seropositive. For the CDR3, the DNA is TGCGCCAGCAGCCCCCGGCTGGAGGGATTGGCCGGGGAGCTGTTTTTT. Protein: CASSPRLEGLAGELFF. Variable domain in full (rest from reference TRBV5-1 and TRBJ2-2): KAGVTQTPRYLIKTRGQQVTLSCSPISGHRSVSWYQQTPGQGLQFLFEYFSETQRNKGNFPGRFSGRQFSNSRSEMNVSTLELGDSALYLCASSPRLEGLAGELFFGEGSRLTVL.